These 14 T cell receptor beta chains were all obtained from the same sample, sequenced in a study of blood T cell repertoires in COVID-19. TCRdb's copy holds only in-frame clones and misses some; the assay was immunoSEQ multiplex PCR. The data show approximately 29,000 clones, over 70% seen once. The sequencing input was peripheral blood. All receptors derive from an older woman with acute or convalescent COVID-19.

The J gene is TRBJ1-1, the V gene TRBV27; TRBD1 agrees at 9 bases. The CDR3 length is 17 residues. Unmatched junction bases numbered 8, after V lost 2 bases and J lost 1 base. The V gene's germline CDR1 is MNHEY and CDR2 SMNVEV (reference sequence). DNA of the CDR3: TGTGCCAGCAGTTTACCCCCGGACAGGGGCTCGAACACTGAAGCTTTCTTT. The encoded protein is CASSLPPDRGSNTEAFF.

The sample holds one count of this clone. This chain joins TRBV30 and TRBJ1-1; no clear D gene. The length of the CDR3 is 14 residues. Per germline, CDR1 GTSNPN and CDR2 SVGIG (reference sequence). V was trimmed by 0 bases and J by 3 bases, leaving 11 bases between them. The chain's CDR3 is CAWSVGRSYTEAFF. As DNA, the CDR3 is TGTGCCTGGAGTGTGGGGAGATCTTACACTGAAGCTTTCTTT.

The V gene is TRBV14, the J gene TRBJ1-4; D is unresolved. CDR1 is SGHDN and CDR2 is FVKESK in the germline V gene. The ends were cut back, 4 bases at V and 10 bases at J, with 13 bases in the middle. This CDR3 has 13 residues. The CDR3 region has the DNA TGTGCCAGCAGCCCAGAGGACTGGGGAAAACTGTTTTTT. Amino acids: CASSPEDWGKLFF.

V and J are TRBV7-2 and TRBJ2-7; 9 nucleotides line up with TRBD1. Germline CDR1 and CDR2: SGHTA and FQGNSA. The length of the CDR3 is 14 residues. With 5 bases clipped from V and 4 bases from J, the junction kept 6 bases outside the gene matches. This CDR3 is CASSGRTGVYEQYF. In nucleotides, the CDR3 is TGTGCCAGCAGCGGCAGGACAGGGGTATACGAGCAGTACTTC.

This clone turned up a few times. The CDR3: CAWAIGGSYEQYF. CDR3 DNA: TGTGCCTGGGCCATCGGGGGCTCCTACGAGCAGTACTTC. This chain links TRBV30 with TRBJ2-7; D may be TRBD2 (6 bases). CDR3 length: 13 residues. CDR1 GTSNPN and CDR2 SVGIG come from the germline V gene (reference sequence). Deletions cut 5 bases from V and 0 bases from J, with 11 bases between.

The V and J genes are TRBV28 and TRBJ2-3; TRBD1 is a possible D gene (5 bases). Trimming left V 10 bases short and J 5 bases short, with 25 bases between. The germline gives CDR1 MDHEN, CDR2 SYDVKM. The CDR3 totals 16 residues. This chain's CDR3 is CAINLGRWGRGDTQYF. The CDR3 DNA reads TGTGCCATCAACCTAGGCAGGTGGGGAAGGGGAGATACGCAGTATTTT.

J is TRBJ2-7 and V is TRBV30; D unclear. V was pared by 5 bases and J by 0 bases, with 11 bases between. CDR1 is GTSNPN and CDR2 is SVGIG in the germline V gene (reference sequence). The CDR3 totals 13 residues. This CDR3 is CAWAHSPSYEQYF. The CDR3 coding sequence is TGTGCCTGGGCTCACTCACCCTCCTACGAGCAGTACTTC.

This chain connects TRBV29-1 to TRBJ2-7; 10 bases line up with TRBD1. Per germline, CDR1 SQVTM and CDR2 ANQGSEA. This CDR3 has 15 residues. V was pared by 4 bases and J by 3 bases, with 9 bases of the junction left unmatched. CDR3 in DNA: TGCAGCGTTGCCCCCCGGGACAGGGGTGACTACGAGCAGTACTTC. Protein product: CSVAPRDRGDYEQYF.

The chain links TRBV5-4 to TRBJ1-1, with D perhaps TRBD1 (5 bases). V lost 3 bases and J lost 6, with 12 bases in between. The CDR3 loop spans 13 amino acids. Per germline, CDR1 SGHNT and CDR2 YYREEE (reference sequence). The CDR3 sequence: CASSSPDSPEAFF. The CDR3 DNA reads TGTGCCAGCAGCTCCCCAGACAGTCCTGAAGCTTTCTTT.

The rearrangement uses TRBV12-3 or TRBV12-4 and TRBJ1-5; D uncertain. Deletions cut 4 bases from V and 6 bases from J, with 7 bases between. The CDR3 extends over 12 amino acids. This CDR3 is CASSSLAQPQHF. In DNA form, the CDR3 reads TGTGCCAGCAGTTCTCTAGCTCAGCCCCAGCATTTT.

This chain uses TRBV5-1 with TRBJ1-1, with a tentative D call TRBD1 (5 bases). The germline V gene has CDR1 SGHRS and CDR2 YFSETQ. CDR3 length equals 12 residues. The V end was cut by 3 bases, the J end by 4 bases, with 7 bases between. The CDR3 nucleotides read TGCGCCAGCAGCTACGACAGCACTGAAGCTTTCTTT. This codes for CASSYDSTEAFF. Filled out from reference TRBV5-1 and TRBJ1-1, the complete variable domain reads KAGVTQTPRYLIKTRGQQVTLSCSPISGHRSVSWYQQTPGQGLQFLFEYFSETQRNKGNFPGRFSGRQFSNSRSEMNVSTLELGDSALYLCASSYDSTEAFFGQGTRLTVV.

The CDR3 DNA reads TGTGCCATCAGTCCCGGACAGTGGGGTTCACCCCTCCACTTT. Translating it yields CAISPGQWGSPLHF. V gene TRBV10-3 combines with J gene TRBJ1-6; possible D gene TRBD1, 6 bases. Trimming left V 5 bases short and J 9 bases short, with 14 bases between. The CDR3 extends over 14 amino acids. Germline values: CDR1 ENHRY, CDR2 SYGVKD.

The chain uses TRBV27 and TRBJ2-7; 9 nucleotides agree with TRBD1. The CDR3 covers 16 residues. The J segment lost 2 bases and the V segment lost 6 bases, leaving 11 bases of the junction unmatched. The germline V gene encodes CDR1 MNHEY and CDR2 SMNVEV (reference sequence). The CDR3, as DNA: TGTGCCAGCAGACCTCCTCCGGGACAGGGCCCCTACGAGCAGTACTTC. This translates into CASRPPPGQGPYEQYF.

V and J are TRBV7-9 and TRBJ2-7; no definite D call. The CDR3 sequence is 13 residues long. Germline-derived CDR1 and CDR2 are SEHNR and FQNEAQ (reference sequence). Trimming pared 2 bases from V and 1 base from J, leaving 6 bases between. The CDR3: CASSLFISYEQYF. CDR3 coding DNA: TGTGCCAGCAGCTTATTTATTTCCTACGAGCAGTACTTC.